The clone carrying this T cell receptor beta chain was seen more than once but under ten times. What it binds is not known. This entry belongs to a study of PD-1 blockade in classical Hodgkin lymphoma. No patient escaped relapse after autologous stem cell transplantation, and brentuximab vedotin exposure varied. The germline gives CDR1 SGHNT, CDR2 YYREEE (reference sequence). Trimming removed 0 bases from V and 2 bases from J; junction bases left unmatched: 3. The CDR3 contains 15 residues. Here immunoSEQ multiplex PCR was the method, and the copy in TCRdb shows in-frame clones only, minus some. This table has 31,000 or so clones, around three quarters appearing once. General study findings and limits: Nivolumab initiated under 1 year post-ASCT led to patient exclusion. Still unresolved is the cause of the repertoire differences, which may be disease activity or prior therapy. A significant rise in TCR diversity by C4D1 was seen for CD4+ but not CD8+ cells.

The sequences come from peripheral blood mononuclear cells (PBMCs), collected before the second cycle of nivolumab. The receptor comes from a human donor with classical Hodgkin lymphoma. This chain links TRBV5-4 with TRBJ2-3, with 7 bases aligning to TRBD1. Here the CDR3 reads CASSLDQGDTDTQYF. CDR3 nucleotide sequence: TGTGCCAGCAGCTTGGACCAGGGGGACACAGATACGCAGTATTTT.